This T cell receptor (beta chain) appears in the sequencing data of a study of tumor-infiltrating lymphocytes in glioblastoma multiforme. The CDR3 is 13 amino acids. CDR1 and CDR2 (germline): SNHLY, FYNNEI. Of note for this clonotype: The antigen is not known. A much larger clone differs from this one at a single base, so this may be a read error.

Multiple V-beta primers and a C-beta primer amplified TCRB from RNA. Unique molecular identifiers were not described for the libraries. Using its own MiXCR run on the multiplex PCR reads, TCRdb lists one record per CDR3 protein. Seen here are over 10,000 distinct CDR3 sequences, 66% observed once, and the top ten hold 29%. General study results and limits: The T cells in this sample were not sorted into functional subsets.

The chain recombines TRBV2 with TRBJ2-7, with D unclear. Sequenced input: brain tumor tissue. This sequence originates from a male donor with glioblastoma. The CDR3, as DNA: TGTGCCAGGAGTGACGCGTCCTCCTACGAGCAGTACTTC. This gives the protein CARSDASSYEQYF.